Sequencing of this T cell receptor beta chain was carried out in a study of identical twins. TCRdb re-analysed the 5' RACE reads in MiXCR, keeping a single row per CDR3 protein. The sample has hundreds of thousands of distinct CDR3 sequences, approximately 9% seen once. The V end lost 6 bases, the J end lost 3 bases, and 21 bases lay between the germline ends. Germline V gene sequence: CDR1 MGHDK, CDR2 SYGVNS. The CDR3 is made up of 16 amino acids. Sequenced sample: memory (CD45RO+) T cells sorted from blood. This TCR derives from a woman in her late teens or twenties in good health. The chain couples TRBV25-1 to TRBJ2-7; possibly TRBD1 or TRBD2 for D (5 bases each). CDR3: CASRGAVRDRLYEQYF. In DNA form, the CDR3 reads TGTGCCAGCAGGGGAGCGGTCCGGGACCGACTCTACGAGCAGTACTTC.